This record covers a single TCR beta chain. Its antigen is currently unknown. The CDR3 covers 17 residues. V was trimmed by 1 base and J by 6 bases, leaving 21 bases between them. Germline assignment: CDR1 MGHRA and CDR2 YSYEKL. This sample was included in a study of tumor and adjacent non-tumor tissue in lung cancer. Study as a whole: Patients were aged roughly 31 to 76, approximately ten men and a handful of women, stage I to III. On average, productive TCRbeta reads reached some 4.4 million per sample.

RNA was extracted from bulk tissue without any cell sorting. The study, taken as a whole, reports: In normal lung, the top 100 clones were significantly more dominant than in tumor.

TCRbeta libraries were built with three rounds of nested PCR, modified from ARM-PCR. TCRdb independently ran MiXCR on the multiplex PCR reads; one entry per CDR3 protein. Of tens of thousands of distinct CDR3 sequences in the sample, around 70% were seen once. V usage is TRBV4-1 and J usage is TRBJ1-2, with unresolved D. This clonotype was sampled from a woman in her seventies with non-small cell lung cancer. Sequenced: lung tumor tissue. The CDR3, as DNA: TGCGCCAGCAGCCAAGGTGCCACATTTTTGAGGTACCATGGCTACACCTTC. This sequence encodes CASSQGATFLRYHGYTF.